What follows is one TCR beta chain and its context. This receptor's antigen is unknown. Base quality data are lacking; no much larger clone is found one base away. CDR1 LNHDA and CDR2 SQIVND are derived from the germline V gene (reference sequence). Spanning cysteine to phenylalanine, the CDR3 consists of 16 amino acids. Only the CDR3 region is kept as DNA, spanning 48 bases read in frame from base 1. The germline ends are 17 bases apart after V is trimmed by 4 bases and J by 2 bases. A second Seattle source provided samples from volunteer blood donors who had recovered from COVID-19. The collaborating institutions used their own protocols to collect whole blood in K2EDTA tubes. Collaborator samples were shipped for TCRbeta analysis as frozen whole blood, isolated PBMCs, or DNA extracted from either sample type. TCRbeta CDR3 regions were amplified from genomic DNA using the immunoSEQ Assay, a bias-controlled multiplex PCR. Per the authors' processing: The number of nucleated cells in each sample was estimated from the amplification of reference gene primers within the assay. To quantify the absolute abundance of each unique TCRbeta CDR3 rearrangement, sequence reads were collapsed and filtered. For each sample, productive Simpson clonality was calculated as the square root of Simpson's diversity index across productive rearrangements. As stored in TCRdb, this immuneACCESS dataset retains in-frame rearrangements with V and J assigned. A fraction of the clones does not appear; measured against another copy, unresolved V genes explain less than half of the discrepancy, and the remainder lacks a known reason. V and J calls and clone size are as listed in that table; D and trimming were resolved from the DNA. The sample includes 200,000 to 300,000 clones, with about four fifths observed a single time. Together, the top ten hold more than 1.5% of the sample.

This entry is derived from a study of blood T cell repertoires in COVID-19 (dated by TCRdb to 2018 to 2021). Regarding the research as a whole: Samples covering the acute and convalescent phases of COVID-19 were provided by collaborators in the United States, Italy and Spain. Deeply sampled blood TCRbeta repertoires from subjects exposed to, actively infected with, or recovered from COVID-19 were included in the dataset. The repertoires were released in a freely available public database meant as a resource for research on the immune response to SARS-CoV-2. A de-identified subject ID, COVID-19 status, age in years and sex were almost always included in the sample metadata. HLA class I and class II types, where available, came from metadata supplied by the sample provider rather than from assay-based typing. The samples were drawn from two sources: the first 160 participants of the ongoing ImmuneRACE study, and over 950 subjects contributed by 6 global collaborators. The prospective study material was composed of cDNA or gDNA derived from T cells, B-cell-depleted T cells, or PBMCs.

Summary of the overall study and its limitations: How much clinical and demographic metadata was included differed by source and by participant, and the metadata was provided uncurated.

This TCR derives from a man aged 25 to 40 who had recovered from COVID-19. The sample consisted of peripheral blood. The sequence is built from TRBV19 and TRBJ1-2; the D segment cannot be called with confidence. CDR3 protein: CASSTRGTPSNYGYTF. The DNA is as follows: TGTGCCAGTAGTACTCGGGGAACACCATCAAACTATGGCTACACCTTC.